These 19 T cell receptor beta chains came from one sample sequenced in a study of blood T cell repertoires in COVID-19. The assay was immunoSEQ multiplex PCR, and TCRdb's table has in-frame clones only and misses some. The sample lists fewer than 250,000 clones, 80% to 90% occurring once. The sample consisted of PBMCs or T cells enriched from blood (not recorded which). These receptor sequences come from a woman in her forties or fifties with acute COVID-19.

This sequence joins TRBV28 and TRBJ2-7; 8 nucleotides agree with TRBD1. Germline V gene lookup returns CDR1 MDHEN and CDR2 SYDVKM. J lost 6 bases, V lost 6 bases, and 13 bases had no gene match. The CDR3 has 15 residues. The chain's CDR3 is CASRTAGTGFSEQYF. CDR3 DNA sequence: TGTGCCAGCAGAACCGCCGGGACAGGTTTCAGCGAGCAGTACTTC.

This clone was seen a single time. The CDR3 bases are TGTGCCTGGAGCCCGGGAGGGTCCTACAATGAGCAGTTCTTC. It is translated as CAWSPGGSYNEQFF. The chain links TRBV30 to TRBJ2-1; TRBD2 aligns across 8 bases. Germline V gene lookup returns CDR1 GTSNPN and CDR2 SVGIG (reference sequence). The V gene end was trimmed by 3 bases and the J gene end by 1 base; junction bases not matched to a gene: 2. The CDR3 sequence is 14 residues long.

This chain uses TRBV28 with TRBJ2-4, with 7 nucleotides matching TRBD1. The CDR3 is made up of 13 amino acids. Germline V CDR1 and CDR2: MDHEN, SYDVKM. V gave up 2 bases and J gave up 8 bases; unmatched junction bases: 3. CDR3 DNA: TGTGCCAGCAGTTTACAGGGGGTCTACATTCAGTACTTC. This translates into CASSLQGVYIQYF.

The rearrangement links TRBV3-1 (or the pseudogene TRBV3-2) to TRBJ2-1; TRBD2 aligns across 9 bases. The CDR3 totals 15 residues. V was clipped by 4 bases and J by 4 bases; unmatched bases: 5. Germline V CDR1 and CDR2: LGHDT, YNNKEL (reference sequence). CDR3 residues: CASSPGTSSYNEQFF. DNA for the CDR3: TGTGCCAGCAGCCCCGGGACTAGCTCTTACAATGAGCAGTTCTTC.

This sequence joins TRBV19 and TRBJ2-7; D might be TRBD2 (5 bases). Germline V gene data show CDR1 as LNHDA and CDR2 as SQIVND (reference sequence). V was cut by 3 bases and J by 0 bases, with 9 bases left in between. The CDR3 runs 14 residues. CDR3 in amino acids: CASSMGGLSYEQYF. CDR3 bases: TGTGCCAGTAGTATGGGCGGGCTCTCCTACGAGCAGTACTTC.

The rearrangement links TRBV11-3 to TRBJ2-7; 7 bases match TRBD1. Losses at the gene ends were 4 bases for V and 6 bases for J; bases not matched to a gene: 6. This CDR3 is built from 13 residues. Germline V lookup: CDR1 SGHNT, CDR2 YENEEA. The CDR3 protein is CASSSDRASEQYF. The DNA for the CDR3 is TGTGCCAGCAGCTCCGACAGGGCCTCCGAGCAGTACTTC.

This rearrangement joins TRBV6-5 to TRBJ1-4; unclear D gene. This CDR3 is built from 15 residues. Germline CDR1 is MNHEY and CDR2 is SVGAGI. Trimming cost V 7 bases and J 4 bases, with 16 bases left between them. CDR3 sequence reads: CASNTPPVDNEKLFF. As DNA, the CDR3 is TGTGCCAGCAATACCCCCCCAGTCGATAATGAAAAACTGTTTTTT.

The table lists this clone with a few counts. V gene TRBV28 combines with J gene TRBJ2-1, with TRBD2 matching over 7 bases. The J segment lost 3 bases and the V segment lost 6 bases, leaving 11 bases of the junction unmatched. From germline, CDR1 is MDHEN and CDR2 SYDVKM. The CDR3 is 16 residues long. CDR3 region: CASRGWEGSSYNEQFF. The CDR3 DNA is TGTGCCAGCAGGGGATGGGAGGGGTCCAGCTACAATGAGCAGTTCTTC.

J is TRBJ2-7 and V is TRBV28; 8 nucleotides match TRBD2. From germline, CDR1 is MDHEN and CDR2 SYDVKM. Losses at the gene ends were 3 bases for V and 2 bases for J; bases not matched to a gene: 6. This CDR3 contains 15 residues. In DNA, the CDR3 is TGTGCCAGCAGTTTTCGGCTAGCGGGTCCCTACGAGCAGTACTTC. Translation gives CASSFRLAGPYEQYF.

V gene TRBV12-5 combines with J gene TRBJ2-1, with a weak D call TRBD1 (6 bases). The germline V and J ends were trimmed by 4 bases and 7 bases, with 17 bases remaining between them. Germline-derived CDR1 and CDR2 are LGHNT and FRNRAP. The CDR3 consists of 15 residues. CDR3: CASGSGGGGRNEQFF. The CDR3 DNA follows: TGTGCTAGTGGTTCGGGTGGGGGCGGACGTAATGAGCAGTTCTTC.

V usage is TRBV7-9 and J usage is TRBJ2-1, with 7 bases fitting TRBD1. Germline V CDR1 and CDR2: SEHNR, FQNEAQ (reference sequence). With 4 bases clipped from V and 0 bases from J, the junction kept 3 bases outside the gene matches. This CDR3 comprises 15 residues. The CDR3 nucleotides are TGTGCCAGCAGCTCCCGGGACAGCTCCTACAATGAGCAGTTCTTC. It codes for CASSSRDSSYNEQFF. The variable domain in full, with the rest retrieved from reference TRBV7-9 and TRBJ2-1, is DTGVSQNPRHKITKRGQNVTFRCDPISEHNRLYWYRQTLGQGPEFLTYFQNEAQLEKSRLLSDRFSAERPKGSFSTLEIQRTEQGDSAMYLCASSSRDSSYNEQFFGPGTRLTVL.

This chain uses TRBV5-1 with TRBJ2-3; 12 bases align to TRBD2. In germline, CDR1 is SGHRS, CDR2 YFSETQ. Trimming removed 4 bases from V and 1 base from J; junction bases left unmatched: 7. The CDR3 sequence is 17 residues long. The CDR3 sequence: CASSTMTSGRRTDTQYF. The CDR3, as DNA: TGCGCCAGCAGCACTATGACTAGCGGGAGACGCACAGATACGCAGTATTTT.

The V and J genes are TRBV29-1 and TRBJ2-3; perhaps TRBD2 as D (6 bases). The germline V and J ends were trimmed by 4 bases and 2 bases, with 13 bases remaining between them. Per germline, CDR1 SQVTM and CDR2 ANQGSEA. The CDR3 consists of 14 residues. The CDR3 here is CSVAESGYTDTQYF. As DNA, the CDR3 is TGCAGCGTTGCCGAAAGCGGGTACACAGATACGCAGTATTTT.

The rearrangement uses TRBV7-9 and TRBJ2-7, with a possible D match to TRBD1 (6 bases). The CDR3 totals 15 residues. Germline CDR1 and CDR2: SEHNR and FQNEAQ (reference sequence). V shed 1 base and J shed 1 base, with 11 bases lying between them. Here the CDR3 DNA reads TGTGCCAGCAGCTTAGGGAGGACAGTTTCCTACGAGCAGTACTTC. It codes for CASSLGRTVSYEQYF.

The V and J genes are TRBV7-8 and TRBJ2-7; the match to TRBD1 covers 10 bases. The CDR3 is 14 residues long. Trimming removed 5 bases from V and 6 bases from J; junction bases left unmatched: 7. CDR1 and CDR2 from the germline V gene are SGHVS and FQNEAQ. As DNA, the CDR3 is TGTGCCAGCAGCCTAGACAGGGGGCGTTTCGAGCAGTACTTC. Its protein is CASSLDRGRFEQYF.

Concerning this clone: One junction end does not reproduce the germline sequence, and a read error may be involved. CDR3 nucleotides: TGCCGGACAGGGCCTCGGAATAATGAGCAGTTCTTC. It translates to CRTGPRNNEQFF. The chain recombines TRBV28 with TRBJ2-1; TRBD1 agrees at 8 bases. Germline loops: CDR1 MDHEN, CDR2 SYDVKM. There are 12 residues in the CDR3.

In DNA, the CDR3 is TGTGCCAGCAGTCTGCAGACTATCTATAATTCACCCCTCCACTTT. This translates into CASSLQTIYNSPLHF. The V and J genes are TRBV6-5 and TRBJ1-6; D not resolved. The ends were cut back, 5 bases at V and 3 bases at J, with 11 bases in the middle. Germline CDR1 MNHEY, CDR2 SVGAGI. The CDR3 is made up of 15 amino acids.

As DNA, the CDR3 is TGTGCCAGCAGTTCCCCGGGACTAGCGGCTTACGAGCAGTACTTC. This gives the protein CASSSPGLAAYEQYF. This rearrangement joins TRBV28 to TRBJ2-7; 11 bases line up with TRBD2. The CDR3 contains 15 residues. V was pared by 4 bases and J by 4 bases, with 6 bases of the junction left unmatched. Looked up from germline, CDR1 is MDHEN and CDR2 is SYDVKM. Filled out from reference TRBV28 and TRBJ2-7, the complete variable domain reads DVKVTQSSRYLVKRTGEKVFLECVQDMDHENMFWYRQDPGLGLRLIYFSYDVKMKEKGDIPEGYSVSREKKERFSLILESASTNQTSMYLCASSSPGLAAYEQYFGPGTRLTVT.

This chain connects TRBV30 to TRBJ1-6; TRBD1 might be the D (5 bases). This CDR3 is 13 amino acids long. V lost 1 base to trimming and J lost 7 bases, with 8 bases between them. CDR1 GTSNPN and CDR2 SVGIG come from the germline V gene (reference sequence). CDR3 residues: CAWSGRVNSPLHF. The DNA for the CDR3 is TGTGCCTGGAGTGGCAGGGTAAATTCACCCCTCCACTTT. Full variable domain (remainder filled in from reference TRBV30 and TRBJ1-6): SQTIHQWPATLVQPVGSPLSLECTVEGTSNPNLYWYRQAAGRGLQLLFYSVGIGQISSEVPQNLSASRPQDRQFILSSKKLLLSDSGFYLCAWSGRVNSPLHFGNGTRLTVT.